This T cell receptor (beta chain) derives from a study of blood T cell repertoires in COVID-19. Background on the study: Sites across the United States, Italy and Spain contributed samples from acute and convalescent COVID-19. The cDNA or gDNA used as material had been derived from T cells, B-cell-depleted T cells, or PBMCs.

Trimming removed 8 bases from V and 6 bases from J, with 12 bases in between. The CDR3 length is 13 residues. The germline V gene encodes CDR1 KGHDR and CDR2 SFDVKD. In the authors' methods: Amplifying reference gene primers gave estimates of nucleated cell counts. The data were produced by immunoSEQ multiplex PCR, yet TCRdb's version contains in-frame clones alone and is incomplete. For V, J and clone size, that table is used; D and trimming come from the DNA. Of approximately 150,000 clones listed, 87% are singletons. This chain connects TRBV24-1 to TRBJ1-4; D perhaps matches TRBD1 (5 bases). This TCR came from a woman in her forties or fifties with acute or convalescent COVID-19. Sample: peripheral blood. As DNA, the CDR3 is TGTGCCACCATGGGGGGATCGGATGAAAAACTGTTTTTT. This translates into CATMGGSDEKLFF.